Below are 7 T cell receptor beta chains sequenced from a single sample in a study of T cells after yellow fever vaccination. TCRdb called the 5' RACE reads again in MiXCR, with one record for every CDR3 protein. Here the sample spans hundreds of thousands of distinct CDR3 sequences, just over 20% being singletons. The specimen was PBMCs, collected approximately 20 days after the first yellow fever vaccination. The receptors originated from a man aged 18-30 years who received the YFV17D yellow fever vaccine.

The chain combines TRBV6-2 or TRBV6-3 with TRBJ2-5; D could derive from TRBD1 or TRBD2 (6 bases each). Germline V gene lookup returns CDR1 MNHEY and CDR2 SVGEGT. V was clipped by 6 bases and J by 4 bases, with 12 bases between them. The CDR3 has 13 residues. This CDR3 reads CASRDTGAETQYF. The CDR3 DNA reads TGTGCCAGCAGGGACACGGGGGCAGAGACCCAGTACTTC.

The chain couples TRBV7-6 to TRBJ1-6; maybe TRBD1 (5 bases). Germline CDR1 and CDR2: SGHVS and FNYEAQ. The CDR3 covers 17 residues. Trimming cost V 5 bases and J 2 bases, with 16 bases left between them. Written as DNA, the CDR3 is TGTGCCAGCAGCCTACGTGGGGCAGCGGCCTATAATTCACCCCTCCACTTT. This gives the protein CASSLRGAAAYNSPLHF.

V and J are TRBV20-1 and TRBJ2-2; weak D call: TRBD1 (5 bases). Germline CDR1 DFQATT, CDR2 SNEGSKA (reference sequence). The V end was cut by 5 bases, the J end by 6 bases, with 10 bases between. This CDR3 spans 12 amino acids. CDR3 DNA: TGCAGTGCTCGGTCAGGGTCCGGGGAGCTGTTTTTT. Residues: CSARSGSGELFF.

The chain combines TRBV20-1 with TRBJ2-3, with D maybe TRBD1 (6 bases). The CDR3 sequence is 15 residues long. CDR1 and CDR2 from the germline V gene are DFQATT and SNEGSKA (reference sequence). V was clipped by 2 bases and J by 0 bases, with 12 bases between them. CDR3 loop: CSARPLTGSTDTQYF. CDR3 nucleotides: TGCAGTGCTAGACCACTGACAGGCAGCACAGATACGCAGTATTTT.

The genes are TRBV3-1 and TRBJ2-4; D remains unclear. The germline CDR1 and CDR2 sequences are LGHDT and YNNKEL (reference sequence). V was shortened by 1 base and J by 0 bases, with 10 bases between the two germline ends. CDR3 size: 16 residues. The CDR3 DNA is TGTGCCAGCAGCCAAGCTGAGAGCCTAGCCAAAAACATTCAGTACTTC. It specifies CASSQAESLAKNIQYF.

This clonotype showed up just a few times. The gene calls are TRBV14 and TRBJ2-2, with 7 bases lining up with TRBD1. This CDR3 has 15 amino acids. The germline CDR1 and CDR2 sequences are SGHDN and FVKESK. The J segment lost 0 bases and the V segment lost 6 bases, leaving 4 bases of the junction unmatched. The chain's CDR3 is CASRAGTANTGELFF. For the CDR3, the DNA is TGTGCCAGCAGGGCCGGGACAGCGAACACCGGGGAGCTGTTTTTT.

V is TRBV25-1 and J is TRBJ1-1; the D gene is possibly TRBD1 (5 bases). Germline-derived CDR1 and CDR2 are MGHDK and SYGVNS. Trimming took off 1 base at V and 4 bases at J, with 10 bases between the two ends. The CDR3 is 14 residues long. The CDR3 is CASSEFGGGTEAFF. In nucleotides, the CDR3 is TGTGCCAGCAGTGAATTCGGTGGGGGCACTGAAGCTTTCTTT. Looking up the rest from reference TRBV25-1 and TRBJ1-1 gives the full variable domain: EADIYQTPRYLVIGTGKKITLECSQTMGHDKMYWYQQDPGMELHLIHYSYGVNSTEKGDLSSESTVSRIRTEHFPLTLESARPSHTSQYLCASSEFGGGTEAFFGQGTRLTVV.